Detailed here is one TCR beta chain. Germline lookup yields CDR1 MNHNY and CDR2 SVGAGI (reference sequence). This CDR3 has 16 amino acids. V shed 2 bases and J 7 bases; nucleotides not matched to a gene: 9. These data are taken from a study of blood T cells in healthy people across ages. Using a J-beta primer mix together with a sample-barcoded 5' primer, a second PCR was run for roughly 7 to 12 cycles. A template-switch adaptor that had 12 random nucleotides put a tag on each cDNA molecule. TCRdb called the 5' RACE reads again in MiXCR, with one record for every CDR3 protein. The sample records some 1,800,000 distinct CDR3 sequences, around 40% being singletons.

The sequence was obtained from a human donor in good health. The gene calls are TRBV6-6 and TRBJ2-1; TRBD2 agrees at 9 bases. Sequenced material: blood. For the CDR3, the DNA is TGTGCCAGCAGTTACCGCGGGGGGGCCTTAAGGAATGAGCAGTTCTTC. Translated, it gives CASSYRGGALRNEQFF.